This T cell receptor beta chain was recorded in a study of vaccination effects on CD4 cells after COVID-19. Before any sequencing was done, the ViraFEST assay used viral peptide pools to expand antigen-specific CD4+ T cells. Cultured cells yielded isolated CD4+ T cells after around 10 days. Sometime from March through December 2020, the person acquired a SARS-CoV-2 infection that PCR confirmed. About this clone: Its antigen is not identified.

The CDR3 runs to 17 residues. Germline V gene data show CDR1 as LGHNA and CDR2 as YSLEER. V lost 1 base, J lost 1 base, and 16 bases lay in between. Generated by immunoSEQ multiplex PCR, the TCRdb table keeps only in-frame clones and is missing some. The data contain tens of thousands of clones, 76% of them seen just once; the ten biggest clones take up 5% to 6.5%. The receptor comes from a human donor who had a prior SARS-CoV-2 infection. The specimen comprised CD4+ T cells from PBMCs cultured with HIV peptides, sampled before COVID-19 vaccination. Subset denoted: HIV-1 Nef peptide pool negative control/reference culture. The chain joins TRBV4-3 to TRBJ1-2; D is uncertain. The CDR3 reads CASSQGLREQFNYGYTF. In nucleotides, the CDR3 is TGCGCCAGCAGCCAAGGATTAAGGGAACAGTTTAACTATGGCTACACCTTC.